The 30 T cell receptor beta chains presented below share a single source sample, sequenced in a study of cytotoxic CD8 clonotypes in ibrutinib-treated CLL listed by TCRdb under 2021. The library was obtained by the immunoSEQ multiplex PCR assay. In its TCRdb copy, this immuneACCESS table keeps in-frame sequences only and misses some clones. Where compared with another copy, unresolved V genes explain less than half of these, and the others have no known cause. The sample data list 250,000 to 350,000 clones, and about 72% of these were observed just once. About 5.8% of the sample belongs to the ten largest clones. The time point label of this sample denotes: progressive disease on ibrutinib. The sample in question was PBMCs, obtained at disease progression, from a patient treated with ibrutinib. These receptors were obtained from a human donor with chronic lymphocytic leukemia.

The chain has TRBV9 and TRBJ2-5; 14 nucleotides line up with TRBD2. The CDR3 loop spans 16 amino acids. From germline, CDR1 is SGDLS and CDR2 YYNGEE. Trimming took 5 bases from V and 5 from J; bases not matched to a gene: 8. This chain's CDR3 is CASSKPGLAGAETQYF. CDR3 DNA: TGTGCCAGCAGTAAACCGGGACTAGCGGGAGCGGAGACCCAGTACTTC.

This rearrangement joins TRBV10-3 to TRBJ2-3; 14 nucleotides agree with TRBD2. The length of the CDR3 is 17 residues. Germline assignment: CDR1 ENHRY and CDR2 SYGVKD. V gave up 0 bases and J gave up 6 bases; unmatched junction bases: 5. The CDR3 loop reads CAISESTSGGARDTQYF. CDR3 coding DNA: TGTGCCATCAGTGAGTCGACTAGCGGGGGGGCAAGGGATACGCAGTATTTT.

The chain has TRBV11-3 and TRBJ2-3, with D unresolved. This CDR3 spans 15 amino acids. CDR1 SGHNT and CDR2 YENEEA come from the germline V gene. V lost 5 bases, J lost 0 bases, and 12 bases lay in between. CDR3 sequence reads: CASSPDGASTDTQYF. In DNA form, the CDR3 reads TGTGCCAGCAGCCCCGACGGCGCTAGCACAGATACGCAGTATTTT.

The chain recombines TRBV5-8 with TRBJ1-1; D gene uncertain. V was cut by 0 bases and J by 1 base, with 10 bases left in between. CDR1 is SGHTS and CDR2 is YDEGEE in the germline V gene. CDR3 size: 15 residues. In DNA form, the CDR3 reads TGTGCCAGCAGCTTGGGGTCATTAAGGAACACTGAAGCTTTCTTT. Its protein is CASSLGSLRNTEAFF.

As for this clone: Other nucleotide sequences in the sample specify the same CDR3. The chain recombines TRBV5-1 with TRBJ2-7; 10 nucleotides match TRBD1. Germline lookup yields CDR1 SGHRS and CDR2 YFSETQ. This CDR3 comprises 15 residues. V was clipped by 0 bases and J by 4 bases; unmatched bases: 4. The CDR3 protein is CASSLGQGASYEQYF. Written as DNA, the CDR3 is TGCGCCAGCAGCTTGGGACAGGGGGCGAGTTACGAGCAGTACTTC.

The chain employs TRBV19 and TRBJ1-1; D remains unclear. This CDR3 has 16 residues. Per germline, CDR1 LNHDA and CDR2 SQIVND (reference sequence). V was trimmed by 5 bases and J by 0 bases, leaving 16 bases between them. The CDR3 sequence: CASSFPGPMMNTEAFF. As DNA, the CDR3 is TGTGCCAGTAGTTTTCCCGGACCGATGATGAACACTGAAGCTTTCTTT.

V usage is TRBV27 and J usage is TRBJ1-5; tentatively, D is TRBD1 (5 bases). The V end lost 6 bases, the J end lost 0 bases, and 21 bases lay between the germline ends. This CDR3 is built from 18 residues. Germline V gives CDR1 MNHEY, CDR2 SMNVEV (reference sequence). The CDR3 DNA sequence: TGTGCCAGCAGCGCTTGGGGGACCCTTGCTTATAGCAATCAGCCCCAGCATTTT. Translating it yields CASSAWGTLAYSNQPQHF.

This chain links TRBV11-1 with TRBJ1-2; TRBD1 matches at 8 bases. The J segment lost 2 bases and the V segment lost 5 bases, leaving 4 bases of the junction unmatched. CDR1 is SGHAT, CDR2 FQDESV, per germline (reference sequence). The CDR3 covers 14 residues. Here the CDR3 DNA reads TGTGCCAGCAGCAGGGCAGGGGGCAACTATGGCTACACCTTC. Protein: CASSRAGGNYGYTF.

V usage is TRBV7-8 and J usage is TRBJ2-2; a possible D gene is TRBD2 (5 bases). The CDR3 runs 12 residues. Germline V gene sequence: CDR1 SGHVS, CDR2 FQNEAQ. V lost 5 bases and J 5 bases, leaving 6 bases between the germline ends. CDR3 bases: TGTGCCAGCAGCCGAGGGACCGGGGAGCTGTTTTTT. Its protein product is CASSRGTGELFF.

This chain joins TRBV2 and TRBJ2-3; TRBD1 matches 9 bases. The CDR3 contains 15 residues. The V gene's germline CDR1 is SNHLY and CDR2 FYNNEI. V gave up 5 bases and J gave up 3 bases; unmatched junction bases: 6. DNA of the CDR3: TGTGCCAGCAGTAGACAGGGGGTGACTACAGATACGCAGTATTTT. Protein product: CASSRQGVTTDTQYF.

The rearrangement links TRBV6-5 to TRBJ1-1; D gene uncertain. With 5 bases removed from V and 4 bases from J, the gap between germline ends came to 11 bases. Germline V CDR1 and CDR2: MNHEY, SVGAGI. CDR3 length: 13 amino acids. The CDR3 nucleotides read TGTGCCAGCAGTCGACAAACGAGCACTGAAGCTTTCTTT. Its protein product is CASSRQTSTEAFF.

The genes are TRBV28 and TRBJ1-5; perhaps TRBD1 as D (5 bases). Trimming cost V 6 bases and J 2 bases, with 14 bases left between them. The CDR3 is made up of 15 amino acids. CDR1 and CDR2 from the germline V gene are MDHEN and SYDVKM. The CDR3, as DNA: TGTGCCAGCAGGCCCGGGGGAGTCGGCAATCAGCCCCAGCATTTT. This translates into CASRPGGVGNQPQHF.

The V and J genes are TRBV5-1 and TRBJ2-4, with 10 bases lining up with TRBD2. The V and J ends lost 2 bases and 1 base, in that order; junction bases with no gene match: 3. CDR3 length: 16 residues. Germline V CDR1 and CDR2: SGHRS, YFSETQ. The CDR3 bases are TGCGCCAGCAGCTTCCTAGCGGGAGCCGCCAAAAACATTCAGTACTTC. Its translation is CASSFLAGAAKNIQYF. Based on the CDR3 plus reference TRBV5-1 and TRBJ2-4, the full variable domain is KAGVTQTPRYLIKTRGQQVTLSCSPISGHRSVSWYQQTPGQGLQFLFEYFSETQRNKGNFPGRFSGRQFSNSRSEMNVSTLELGDSALYLCASSFLAGAAKNIQYFGAGTRLSVL.

The chain carries TRBV10-3 and TRBJ2-1; possibly TRBD2 for D (7 bases). The CDR3 loop spans 13 amino acids. V was cut by 4 bases and J by 8 bases, with 12 bases left in between. Germline CDR1 reads ENHRY; CDR2 reads SYGVKD. CDR3 bases: TGTGCCATCAGTGGAGGGGGAGGGGATGAGCAGTTCTTC. Translated: CAISGGGGDEQFF.

This clone showed up just once. The chain couples TRBV27 to TRBJ2-7; the match to TRBD2 covers 11 bases. CDR3 length: 15 amino acids. V was pared by 3 bases and J by 2 bases, with 3 bases of the junction left unmatched. Germline CDR1 reads MNHEY; CDR2 reads SMNVEV (reference sequence). The CDR3 DNA is TGTGCCAGCAGTTTGATAGCGGGAGGGGCCTACGAGCAGTACTTC. This gives the protein CASSLIAGGAYEQYF.

Only a few counts were recorded for this clone. The chain has TRBV19 and TRBJ1-5; 7 positions match TRBD1. CDR3 length: 17 residues. CDR1 is LNHDA, CDR2 SQIVND, per germline (reference sequence). The V gene end was trimmed by 1 base and the J gene end by 4 bases; junction bases not matched to a gene: 10. This CDR3 is CASSIGPGGNWNQPQHF. In DNA, the CDR3 is TGTGCCAGTAGTATAGGTCCAGGGGGGAATTGGAATCAGCCCCAGCATTTT.

The rearrangement uses TRBV4-1 and TRBJ2-5; 10 nucleotides agree with TRBD2. The V and J ends lost 1 base and 0 bases, in that order; junction bases with no gene match: 17. From germline, CDR1 is MGHRA and CDR2 YSYEKL. The CDR3 contains 21 residues. CDR3 region: CASSQVPLLKGTSAYQETQYF. CDR3 nucleotides: TGCGCCAGCAGCCAAGTTCCCCTGCTCAAAGGGACTAGCGCTTACCAAGAGACCCAGTACTTC.

This chain uses TRBV6-4 with TRBJ2-1; TRBD2 aligns across 15 bases. Germline CDR1 MRHNA, CDR2 SNTAGT. The CDR3 totals 18 residues. The junction had 8 bases not matched to a gene; V was cut back by 6 bases and J by 2 bases. The CDR3 sequence: CASSPGLAGGHPYNEQFF. Written as DNA, the CDR3 is TGTGCCAGCAGCCCGGGACTAGCGGGGGGTCACCCCTACAATGAGCAGTTCTTC.

V and J are TRBV6-1 and TRBJ2-1; D is possibly TRBD1 (5 bases). The CDR3 is 14 residues long. Looked up from germline, CDR1 is MNHNS and CDR2 is SASEGT. Trimming pared 3 bases from V and 6 bases from J, leaving 12 bases between. The CDR3 sequence is CASSDQAGINEQFF. The CDR3 nucleotides are TGTGCCAGCAGTGACCAGGCAGGGATCAATGAGCAGTTCTTC.

The chain has TRBV5-4 and TRBJ1-6; unclear D gene. The V end was cut by 0 bases, the J end by 7 bases, with 11 bases between. From germline, CDR1 is SGHNT and CDR2 YYREEE (reference sequence). This CDR3 contains 15 residues. Written as DNA, the CDR3 is TGTGCCAGCAGCTTGGTAGCCGGAGAGAATTCACCCCTCCACTTT. This sequence encodes CASSLVAGENSPLHF.

This clone has just a few counts. The chain has TRBV6-1 and TRBJ1-6; D perhaps matches TRBD1 (6 bases). V gave up 7 bases and J gave up 7 bases, with 17 bases separating them. This CDR3 comprises 15 residues. Germline V gene sequence: CDR1 MNHNS, CDR2 SASEGT. This CDR3 reads CASTQRGLINSPLHF. CDR3 bases: TGTGCCAGCACCCAACGGGGGCTGATCAATTCACCCCTCCACTTT.

The rearrangement links TRBV28 to TRBJ1-5, with D perhaps TRBD1 (5 bases). CDR3 length equals 18 residues. Germline values: CDR1 MDHEN, CDR2 SYDVKM. V was clipped by 1 base and J by 3 bases, with 19 bases between them. CDR3 coding DNA: TGTGCCAGCAGTTTATTCCCAGTGTTTACAGGTTTCAATCAGCCCCAGCATTTT. Its translation is CASSLFPVFTGFNQPQHF.

This rearrangement joins TRBV7-2 to TRBJ2-4; the match to TRBD2 covers 12 bases. Germline V CDR1 and CDR2: SGHTA, FQGNSA. This CDR3 is 16 amino acids long. V gave up 3 bases and J gave up 7 bases; unmatched junction bases: 7. The CDR3 region has the DNA TGTGCCAGCAGCTTCCGGACTAGCGGGACGGGGAACATTCAGTACTTC. This codes for CASSFRTSGTGNIQYF. Together with reference TRBV7-2 and TRBJ2-4, the CDR3 gives the full variable domain: GAGVSQSPSNKVTEKGKDVELRCDPISGHTALYWYRQSLGQGLEFLIYFQGNSAPDKSGLPSDRFSAERTGGSVSTLTIQRTQQEDSAVYLCASSFRTSGTGNIQYFGAGTRLSVL.

This clone occurred a few times. The CDR3: CASSLLPSTGELFF. The CDR3 DNA reads as TGCGCCAGCAGCTTGTTGCCAAGCACCGGGGAGCTGTTTTTT. The rearrangement uses TRBV5-1 and TRBJ2-2; D is unclear. This CDR3 region has 14 residues. Trimming pared 1 base from V and 4 bases from J, leaving 8 bases between. Per the germline V gene, CDR1 is SGHRS and CDR2 is YFSETQ.

V is TRBV6-5 and J is TRBJ1-1, with TRBD1 identical over 10 bases. The CDR3 totals 13 residues. Germline CDR1 and CDR2: MNHEY and SVGAGI. V was pared by 6 bases and J by 7 bases, with 5 bases of the junction left unmatched. In nucleotides, the CDR3 is TGTGCCAGCAGACGGACAGGGGGAGGTGAAGCTTTCTTT. It codes for CASRRTGGGEAFF.

The chain joins TRBV27 to TRBJ2-7, with D maybe TRBD1 (6 bases). Germline V gives CDR1 MNHEY, CDR2 SMNVEV (reference sequence). CDR3 length: 16 amino acids. V was shortened by 0 bases and J by 5 bases, with 17 bases between the two germline ends. CDR3: CASSLSAGTGPHEQYF. CDR3 DNA: TGTGCCAGCAGTTTATCGGCCGGTACAGGGCCTCACGAGCAGTACTTC.

The chain carries TRBV7-9 and TRBJ1-1; D is perhaps TRBD1 (6 bases). Trimming stripped 5 bases from V and 1 base from J, with 23 bases between. CDR3 size: 18 residues. CDR1 is SEHNR and CDR2 is FQNEAQ in the germline V gene (reference sequence). CDR3 sequence: CASSKGGNSYSSNTEAFF. CDR3 DNA sequence: TGTGCCAGCAGCAAAGGGGGGAATAGTTATAGCTCGAACACTGAAGCTTTCTTT.

The chain links TRBV19 to TRBJ2-3; TRBD2 matches 10 bases. Germline trimming cut 6 bases from V and 4 bases from J; bases unmatched to any gene: 7. Germline lookup yields CDR1 LNHDA and CDR2 SQIVND (reference sequence). The CDR3 length is 15 residues. CDR3 sequence reads: CASRRLAGVADTQYF. The CDR3 DNA sequence: TGTGCCAGTAGACGCCTAGCGGGAGTGGCAGATACGCAGTATTTT.

The V gene is TRBV6-5, the J gene TRBJ2-7; TRBD1 agrees at 9 bases. Trimming removed 4 bases from V and 1 base from J; junction bases left unmatched: 5. This CDR3 contains 15 residues. Germline values: CDR1 MNHEY, CDR2 SVGAGI. The CDR3 DNA follows: TGTGCCAGCAGTTCGGGACAGGGAGGATCCTACGAGCAGTACTTC. Its translation: CASSSGQGGSYEQYF.

This clone has just one count. V and J are TRBV7-9 and TRBJ2-3; D remains ambiguous. Looked up from germline, CDR1 is SEHNR and CDR2 is FQNEAQ (reference sequence). CDR3 size: 15 residues. The germline V and J ends were trimmed by 5 bases and 3 bases, with 15 bases remaining between them. The CDR3 DNA sequence: TGTGCCAGCAGCCCTCCGGTCGCTCGGACAGATACGCAGTATTTT. This translates into CASSPPVARTDTQYF.